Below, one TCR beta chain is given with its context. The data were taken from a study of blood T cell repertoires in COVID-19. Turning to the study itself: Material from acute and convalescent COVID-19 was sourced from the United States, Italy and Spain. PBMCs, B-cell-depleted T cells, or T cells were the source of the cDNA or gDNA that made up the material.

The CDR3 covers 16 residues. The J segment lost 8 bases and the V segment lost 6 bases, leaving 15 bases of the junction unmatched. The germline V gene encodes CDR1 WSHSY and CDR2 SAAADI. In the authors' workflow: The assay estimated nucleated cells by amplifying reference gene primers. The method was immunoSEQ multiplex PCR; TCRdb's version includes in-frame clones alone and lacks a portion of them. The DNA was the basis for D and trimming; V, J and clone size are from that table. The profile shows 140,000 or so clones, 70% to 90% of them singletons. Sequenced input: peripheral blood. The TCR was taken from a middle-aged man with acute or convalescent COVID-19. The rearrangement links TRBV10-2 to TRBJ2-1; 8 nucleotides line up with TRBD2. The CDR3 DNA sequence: TGCGCCAGCAGGGACTTCGGGGCGGGAGGTTCTGATGAGCAGTTCTTC. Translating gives CASRDFGAGGSDEQFF.